This is a list of T cell receptor beta chains from one sample in a study of T-cell memory formation after mild COVID-19. Using its own MiXCR run on the 5' RACE reads, TCRdb lists one record per CDR3 protein. Of 500,000 to 650,000 distinct CDR3 sequences in the sample, approximately 21% were seen once. Sequenced material: PBMCs or a T cell subset sorted from them (not recorded which). These receptors were collected from an adult woman who had mild COVID-19 (a few samples of this study predate the infection). Cell type and time point are not known. The CDR3 runs from the conserved cysteine through the conserved F or W. Fields, in order: J gene, clone size, D gene, V gene, CDR3 DNA, CDR3 protein. A D gene is named only where the DNA matches it firmly. Rows may omit the clone size; those that give it use once, few, many or a size class.

j_call: TRBJ2-7; clone_size: -; d_call: TRBD2; v_call: TRBV7-2; cdr3_nt: TGTGCCAGCAGCTTACCCGGACTAGCGTGGGGCTCCTACGAGCAGTACTTC; cdr3_aa: CASSLPGLAWGSYEQYF
j_call: TRBJ1-5; clone_size: -; d_call: -; v_call: TRBV29-1; cdr3_nt: TGCAGCGTTGGAGAGAGTAATAGCAATCAGCCCCAGCATTTT; cdr3_aa: CSVGESNSNQPQHF
j_call: TRBJ2-3; clone_size: -; d_call: -; v_call: TRBV24-1; cdr3_nt: TGTGCCACCAGTGAACCGGGTTCCACAGATACGCAGTATTTT; cdr3_aa: CATSEPGSTDTQYF
j_call: TRBJ2-5; clone_size: -; d_call: TRBD2; v_call: TRBV10-3; cdr3_nt: TGTGCCATCAAAGGCGAGCGGGAGGGGACCCAGTACTTC; cdr3_aa: CAIKGEREGTQYF
j_call: TRBJ2-3; clone_size: many; d_call: -; v_call: TRBV5-1; cdr3_nt: TGCGCCAGCAGCTTGGAGGCCAGCGGAACAGATACGCAGTATTTT; cdr3_aa: CASSLEASGTDTQYF
j_call: TRBJ2-3; clone_size: -; d_call: TRBD2; v_call: TRBV4-2; cdr3_nt: TGTGCCAGCAGCCAAGATAAGGCTAGCGGGGGGGCTGATACGCAGTATTTT; cdr3_aa: CASSQDKASGGADTQYF
j_call: TRBJ1-2; clone_size: -; d_call: -; v_call: TRBV7-9; cdr3_nt: TGTGCCAGCCGTGCCGAGGGTCCTAACTATGGCTACACCTTC; cdr3_aa: CASRAEGPNYGYTF
j_call: TRBJ2-1; clone_size: once; d_call: TRBD2; v_call: TRBV3-1; cdr3_nt: TGTGCCAGCAGGACAGTGAGCGGGGGGGCCTCGACGCAGTTCTTC; cdr3_aa: CASRTVSGGASTQFF
j_call: TRBJ1-1; clone_size: -; d_call: -; v_call: TRBV3-1; cdr3_nt: TGTGCCAGCAGCCAAACCGGGGCGGCATATGTCCACACTGAAGCTTTCTTT; cdr3_aa: CASSQTGAAYVHTEAFF
j_call: TRBJ2-3; clone_size: -; d_call: TRBD1; v_call: TRBV9; cdr3_nt: TGTGCCAGCAGCGCCGCCGGGACAGGCACAGATACGCAGTATTTT; cdr3_aa: CASSAAGTGTDTQYF
j_call: TRBJ1-1; clone_size: few; d_call: -; v_call: TRBV29-1; cdr3_nt: TGCAGCGTTGATGGGGAAAAAACTGAAGCTTTCTTT; cdr3_aa: CSVDGEKTEAFF
j_call: TRBJ2-1; clone_size: many; d_call: -; v_call: TRBV12-3/TRBV12-4; cdr3_nt: TGTGCCAGCAGTTCCCAAGGGGGCAATGAGCAGTTCTTC; cdr3_aa: CASSSQGGNEQFF
j_call: TRBJ2-2; clone_size: -; d_call: TRBD1; v_call: TRBV9; cdr3_nt: TGTGCCAGCAGCCCCGGGACAGTTTACACCGGGGAGCTGTTTTTT; cdr3_aa: CASSPGTVYTGELFF
j_call: TRBJ1-1; clone_size: -; d_call: -; v_call: TRBV12-3/TRBV12-4; cdr3_nt: TGTGCCAGCAGTTTAGGGGGGGCGCGGAACACTGAAGCTTTCTTT; cdr3_aa: CASSLGGARNTEAFF
j_call: TRBJ1-2; clone_size: -; d_call: -; v_call: TRBV9; cdr3_nt: TGTGCCAGCAGCGTAGTCACAGCTTACGAACCTCTACGTGGCTACACCTTC; cdr3_aa: CASSVVTAYEPLRGYTF
j_call: TRBJ1-1; clone_size: once; d_call: TRBD1; v_call: TRBV16; cdr3_nt: TGTGCCAGCAGCCCCCAGGGACAGTCTGAAGCTTTCTTT; cdr3_aa: CASSPQGQSEAFF
j_call: TRBJ2-5; clone_size: few; d_call: TRBD2; v_call: TRBV7-2; cdr3_nt: TGTGCCAGCAGCTTATCAGCGGGACTAGCGGGAGGGACGGGAGAGACCCAGTACTTC; cdr3_aa: CASSLSAGLAGGTGETQYF
j_call: TRBJ1-1; clone_size: few; d_call: -; v_call: TRBV18; cdr3_nt: TGTGCCAGCTCACCGGGGCAGGTTAATTTGAACACTGAAGCTTTCTTT; cdr3_aa: CASSPGQVNLNTEAFF
j_call: TRBJ2-1; clone_size: few; d_call: -; v_call: TRBV12-3/TRBV12-4; cdr3_nt: TGTGCCAGCAGTTTAGTAGAGGGGGGTACCTACAATGAGCAGTTCTTC; cdr3_aa: CASSLVEGGTYNEQFF
j_call: TRBJ2-3; clone_size: many; d_call: TRBD2; v_call: TRBV3-1; cdr3_nt: TGTGCCAGCACCCTCCTTTCCGGGACTAGCGGCGATACGCAGTATTTT; cdr3_aa: CASTLLSGTSGDTQYF
j_call: TRBJ2-7; clone_size: few; d_call: TRBD2; v_call: TRBV29-1; cdr3_nt: TGCAGCGTTGAGATGGCGGGAGAGTTTCCTTCCTACGAGCAGTACTTC; cdr3_aa: CSVEMAGEFPSYEQYF
j_call: TRBJ2-1; clone_size: -; d_call: TRBD1; v_call: TRBV12-3/TRBV12-4; cdr3_nt: TGTGCCAGCAGCCCGACAGGGGCCTACAATGAGCAGTTCTTC; cdr3_aa: CASSPTGAYNEQFF
j_call: TRBJ1-2; clone_size: -; d_call: -; v_call: TRBV4-2; cdr3_nt: TGTGCCAGCAGCCAAGTGGGGACGGGGGGATCTGGCTACACCTTC; cdr3_aa: CASSQVGTGGSGYTF
j_call: TRBJ2-1; clone_size: -; d_call: TRBD2; v_call: TRBV6-5; cdr3_nt: TGTGCCAGCAGCCAATCAGGACTAGCAGGGGTGAATGAGCAGTTCTTC; cdr3_aa: CASSQSGLAGVNEQFF
j_call: TRBJ1-1; clone_size: few; d_call: -; v_call: TRBV29-1; cdr3_nt: TGCAGCGTTGAAGCTCAGGGGTCGGGCACTGAAGCTTTCTTT; cdr3_aa: CSVEAQGSGTEAFF
j_call: TRBJ2-1; clone_size: -; d_call: TRBD2; v_call: TRBV27; cdr3_nt: TGTGCCAGCAGGGGGACTAGATGGGAGGATGAGCAGTTCTTC; cdr3_aa: CASRGTRWEDEQFF